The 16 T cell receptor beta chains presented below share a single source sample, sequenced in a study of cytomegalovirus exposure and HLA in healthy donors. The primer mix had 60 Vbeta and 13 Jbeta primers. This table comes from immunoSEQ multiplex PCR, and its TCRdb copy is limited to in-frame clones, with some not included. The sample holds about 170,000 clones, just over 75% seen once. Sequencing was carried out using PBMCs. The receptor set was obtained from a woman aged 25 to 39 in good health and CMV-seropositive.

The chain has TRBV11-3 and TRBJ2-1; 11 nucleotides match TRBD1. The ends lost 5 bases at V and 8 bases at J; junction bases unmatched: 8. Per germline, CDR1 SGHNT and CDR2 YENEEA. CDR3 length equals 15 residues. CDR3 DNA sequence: TGTGCCAGCAGCGCGGGACAGGGGGTTAGTGATGAGCAGTTCTTC. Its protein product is CASSAGQGVSDEQFF.

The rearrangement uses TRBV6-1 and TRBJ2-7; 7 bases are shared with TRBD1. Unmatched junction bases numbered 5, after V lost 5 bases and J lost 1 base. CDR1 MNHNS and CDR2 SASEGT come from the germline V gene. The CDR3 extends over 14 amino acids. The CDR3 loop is CASSFRQGSYEQYF. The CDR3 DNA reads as TGTGCCAGCAGTTTCCGACAGGGATCCTACGAGCAGTACTTC.

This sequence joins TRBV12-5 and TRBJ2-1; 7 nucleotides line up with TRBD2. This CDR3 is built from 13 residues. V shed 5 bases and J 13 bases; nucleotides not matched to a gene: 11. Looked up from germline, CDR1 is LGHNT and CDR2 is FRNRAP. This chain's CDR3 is CASGPGGSGAQFF. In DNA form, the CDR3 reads TGTGCTAGTGGTCCGGGCGGGAGTGGCGCCCAGTTCTTC.

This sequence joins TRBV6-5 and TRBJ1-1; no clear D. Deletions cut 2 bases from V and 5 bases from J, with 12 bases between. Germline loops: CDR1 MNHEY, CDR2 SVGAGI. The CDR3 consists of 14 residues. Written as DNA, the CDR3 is TGTGCCAGCAGTTACCTCGGAGATAGAACTGAAGCTTTCTTT. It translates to CASSYLGDRTEAFF.

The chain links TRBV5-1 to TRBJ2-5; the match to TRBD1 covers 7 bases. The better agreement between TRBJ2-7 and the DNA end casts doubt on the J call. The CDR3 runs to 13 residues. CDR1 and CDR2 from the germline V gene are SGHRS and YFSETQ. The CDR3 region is CASSLGQLYEQYF. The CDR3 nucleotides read TGCGCCAGCAGCCTGGGACAGCTCTACGAGCAGTACTTC.

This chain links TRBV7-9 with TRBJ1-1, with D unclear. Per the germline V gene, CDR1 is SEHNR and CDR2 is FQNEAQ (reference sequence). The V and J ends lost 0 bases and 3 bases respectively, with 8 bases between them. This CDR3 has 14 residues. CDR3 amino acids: CASSLAYGDTEAFF. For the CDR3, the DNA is TGTGCCAGCAGCTTAGCTTACGGGGACACTGAAGCTTTCTTT.

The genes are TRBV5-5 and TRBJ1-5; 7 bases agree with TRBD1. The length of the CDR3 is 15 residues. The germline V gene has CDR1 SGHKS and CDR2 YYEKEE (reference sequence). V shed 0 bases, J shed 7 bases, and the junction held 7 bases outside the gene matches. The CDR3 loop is CASSLGQGTSQPQHF. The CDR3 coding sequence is TGTGCCAGCAGCTTGGGACAGGGCACCAGCCAGCCCCAGCATTTT. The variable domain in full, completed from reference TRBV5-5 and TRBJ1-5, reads DAGVTQSPTHLIKTRGQQVTLRCSPISGHKSVSWYQQVLGQGPQFIFQYYEKEERGRGNFPDRFSARQFPNYSSELNVNALLLGDSALYLCASSLGQGTSQPQHFGDGTRLSIL.

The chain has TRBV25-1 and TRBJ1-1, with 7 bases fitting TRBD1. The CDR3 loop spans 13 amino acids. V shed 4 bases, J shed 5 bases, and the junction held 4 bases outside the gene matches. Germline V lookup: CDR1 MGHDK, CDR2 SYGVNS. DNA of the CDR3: TGTGCCAGCAGTGGACAGGGAGTAACTGAAGCTTTCTTT. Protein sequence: CASSGQGVTEAFF. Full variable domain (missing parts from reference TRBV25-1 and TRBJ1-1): EADIYQTPRYLVIGTGKKITLECSQTMGHDKMYWYQQDPGMELHLIHYSYGVNSTEKGDLSSESTVSRIRTEHFPLTLESARPSHTSQYLCASSGQGVTEAFFGQGTRLTVV.

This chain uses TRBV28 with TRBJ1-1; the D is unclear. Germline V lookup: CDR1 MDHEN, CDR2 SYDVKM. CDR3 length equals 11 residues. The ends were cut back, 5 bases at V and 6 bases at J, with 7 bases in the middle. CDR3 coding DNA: TGTGCCAGCAGTAGGCGGGCTGAAGCTTTCTTT. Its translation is CASSRRAEAFF.

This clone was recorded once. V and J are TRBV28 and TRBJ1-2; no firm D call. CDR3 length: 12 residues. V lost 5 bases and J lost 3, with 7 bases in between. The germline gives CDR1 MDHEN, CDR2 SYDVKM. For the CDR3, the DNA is TGTGCCAGCAGTCTATTAGACTATGGCTACACCTTC. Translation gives CASSLLDYGYTF.

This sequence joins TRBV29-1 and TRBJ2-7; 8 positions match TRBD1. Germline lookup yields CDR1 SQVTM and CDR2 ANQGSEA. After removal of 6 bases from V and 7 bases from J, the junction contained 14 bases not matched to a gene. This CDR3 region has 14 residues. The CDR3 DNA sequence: TGCAGCGTCGATCGGCTCGGACAGGGAGAAGAGCAGTACTTC. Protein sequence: CSVDRLGQGEEQYF.

CDR3 sequence (DNA): TGCGCCAGCAGGAGTATGCCGGGACACACCGGGTTCGAGCAGTACTTC. It encodes CASRSMPGHTGFEQYF. V gene TRBV4-1 combines with J gene TRBJ2-7; possibly TRBD1 for D (6 bases). This CDR3 is built from 16 residues. Trimming removed 6 bases from V and 6 bases from J, with 24 bases in between. Germline V CDR1 and CDR2: MGHRA, YSYEKL.

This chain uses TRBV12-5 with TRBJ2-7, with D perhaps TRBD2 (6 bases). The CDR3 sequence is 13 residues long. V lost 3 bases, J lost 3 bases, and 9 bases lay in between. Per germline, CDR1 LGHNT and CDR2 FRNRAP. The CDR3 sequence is CASGFGGIYEQYF. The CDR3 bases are TGTGCTAGTGGTTTTGGGGGGATCTACGAGCAGTACTTC.

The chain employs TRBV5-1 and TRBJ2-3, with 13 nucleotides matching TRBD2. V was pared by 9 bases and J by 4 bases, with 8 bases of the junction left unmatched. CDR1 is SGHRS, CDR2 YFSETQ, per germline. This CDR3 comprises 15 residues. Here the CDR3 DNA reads TGCGCCACCCGAGGCACTAGCGGGAGGGCAGATACGCAGTATTTT. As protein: CATRGTSGRADTQYF.

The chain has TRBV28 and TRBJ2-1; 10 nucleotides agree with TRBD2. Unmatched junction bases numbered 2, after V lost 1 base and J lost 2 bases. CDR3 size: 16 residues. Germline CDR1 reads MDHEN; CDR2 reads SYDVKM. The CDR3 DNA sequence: TGTGCCAGCAGTTTATCTAGCGGGAGCCCCTACAATGAGCAGTTCTTC. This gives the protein CASSLSSGSPYNEQFF.

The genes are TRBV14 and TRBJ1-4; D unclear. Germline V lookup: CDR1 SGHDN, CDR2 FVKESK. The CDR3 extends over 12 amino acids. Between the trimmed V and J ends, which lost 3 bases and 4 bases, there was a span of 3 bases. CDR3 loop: CASSHSNEKLFF. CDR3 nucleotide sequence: TGTGCCAGCAGCCACAGTAATGAAAAACTGTTTTTT.